This is a list of T cell receptor beta chains from one sample in a study of cytotoxic CD8 clonotypes in ibrutinib-treated CLL. Method: immunoSEQ multiplex PCR; TCRdb's copy keeps in-frame clones and lacks some. Of about 49,000 clones listed, roughly 57% are singletons. The specimen comprised PBMCs, sampled after 12 months of ibrutinib treatment. These TCRs come from a human donor with chronic lymphocytic leukemia. Both conserved end residues are part of each CDR3. The D gene is left open where the match is weak. Clone sizes are given selectively: once, few, many, or a class where the clone is expanded.

clone size,V gene,D gene,J gene,CDR3 DNA,CDR3 protein
once,TRBV29-1,NA,TRBJ1-2,TGCAGCGTTGCCGGATCGGGGGCTTCGGGAAACTATGGCTACACCTTC,CSVAGSGASGNYGYTF
NA,TRBV11-2,NA,TRBJ1-1,TGTGCCAGCAGCTTAGAGTTTACTGAAGCTTTCTTT,CASSLEFTEAFF
NA,TRBV7-2,TRBD2,TRBJ2-3,TGTGCCAGCAGCTTGAGGACTAGAGGTACAGATACGCAGTATTTT,CASSLRTRGTDTQYF
few,TRBV5-1,NA,TRBJ2-7,TGCGCCAGCAGTGTGGTCGGGGGTTCGACCTACGAGCAGTACTTC,CASSVVGGSTYEQYF
NA,TRBV4-2,NA,TRBJ2-3,TGTGCCAGCAGCCAAACCTTAACTAGAGCAAGCACAGATACGCAGTATTTT,CASSQTLTRASTDTQYF
NA,TRBV5-1,NA,TRBJ2-3,TGCGCCAGCAGCTTGGCCGGGCAGGGGTATAGCACAGATACGCAGTATTTT,CASSLAGQGYSTDTQYF
few,TRBV7-7,TRBD1,TRBJ2-7,TGTGCTAGCAGCTTGGATTTCGGGACAGGCGAACAGTACTTC,CASSLDFGTGEQYF
few,TRBV21-1,NA,TRBJ2-3,TGTGCCAGCAGCAAGTTGGATACGCAGTATTTT,CASSKLDTQYF
NA,TRBV25-1,NA,TRBJ1-2,TGTGCCAGCAGTGATTTTAGTGATAACTATGGCTACACCTTC,CASSDFSDNYGYTF
NA,TRBV30,TRBD1,TRBJ2-7,TGTGCCTGGACTCTGACAGGGTTTGCCTACGAGCAGTACTTC,CAWTLTGFAYEQYF
NA,TRBV18,NA,TRBJ2-5,TGTGCCAGCTCACCACGGCAGCTAAAAGAGACCCAGTACTTC,CASSPRQLKETQYF
NA,TRBV28,NA,TRBJ1-1,TGTGCCAGCCTCGGAGGGGCTAAGAACACTGAAGCTTTCTTT,CASLGGAKNTEAFF
NA,TRBV28,NA,TRBJ2-5,TGTGCCAGCAGTTTAGGTGGAAGCGGCCAAGAGACCCAGTACTTC,CASSLGGSGQETQYF
NA,TRBV15,NA,TRBJ1-3,TGTGCCACCAGCAGAGCGCTAAGGGCAGCCTCTGGAAACACCATATATTTT,CATSRALRAASGNTIYF
NA,TRBV11-3,NA,TRBJ2-3,TGTGCCAGCAGCCAACATCTAGCGCGGGACTCAGATACGCAGTATTTT,CASSQHLARDSDTQYF
few,TRBV5-1,NA,TRBJ2-3,TGCGCCAGCAGCTTGAGTGGGCAGCCAGATACGCAGTATTTT,CASSLSGQPDTQYF
NA,TRBV29-1,NA,TRBJ1-2,TGCAGCGTGTGGGACCCGAGGGACTATGGCTACACCTTC,CSVWDPRDYGYTF
NA,TRBV7-8,TRBD1,TRBJ1-1,TGTGCCAGCAGCGCACAGGGGGGTCGAACTGAAGCTTTCTTT,CASSAQGGRTEAFF
few,TRBV28,NA,TRBJ2-7,TGTGCCAGCAGTTTAGGGACGGCCGGCGAGCAGTACTTC,CASSLGTAGEQYF
NA,TRBV29-1,NA,TRBJ2-2,TGCAGCGTCAAGACAAGCGGCGGCACCGGGGAGCTGTTTTTT,CSVKTSGGTGELFF
NA,TRBV28,NA,TRBJ2-7,TGTGCCAGCAGCACCACGGGGGTGGGGGCTTCCTACGAGCAGTACTTC,CASSTTGVGASYEQYF
NA,TRBV29-1,TRBD2,TRBJ2-3,TGCAGCGGCGTACTAGCGGGAGGGCTCGATACGCAGTATTTT,CSGVLAGGLDTQYF
NA,TRBV27,TRBD1,TRBJ2-7,TGTGCCAGCAGTTTAGAGAGGGGGCCCTACGAGCAGTACTTC,CASSLERGPYEQYF
NA,TRBV7-3,TRBD1,TRBJ2-7,TGTGCCAGCAGCCCCGGACAGGGCGAGCAGTACTTC,CASSPGQGEQYF
once,TRBV29-1,NA,TRBJ2-1,TGCAGCGTGGGGGACTCAAACAATGAGCAGTTCTTC,CSVGDSNNEQFF
many,TRBV10-3,TRBD2,TRBJ2-5,TGTGCCAGCAGTTACGGGGCTAGCGGGGGGTTCCCGACCCAGTACTTC,CASSYGASGGFPTQYF
NA,TRBV7-8,NA,TRBJ1-5,TGTGCCAGCAGTCTTTTCGACGTACTTAGCAATCAGCCCCAGCATTTT,CASSLFDVLSNQPQHF
NA,TRBV12-2,NA,TRBJ2-7,TGTGCAAGTCGCTTAGCGTCGCCAGCGGGGTGGTACGAGCAGTACTTC,CASRLASPAGWYEQYF
NA,TRBV30,NA,TRBJ2-3,TGTGCCTGGAGATGGGGACGGGTAGATACGCAGTATTTT,CAWRWGRVDTQYF
NA,TRBV5-1,NA,TRBJ1-1,TGCGCCAGCAGCTTGGGCGTGATTAGCACTGAAGCTTTCTTT,CASSLGVISTEAFF
few,TRBV7-8,NA,TRBJ2-3,TGTGCCAGCAGCTTCGCTCGCGGTAACACAGATACGCAGTATTTT,CASSFARGNTDTQYF
many,TRBV4-2,NA,TRBJ2-1,TGTGCCAGCAGCCAAGGCGATACTAGCCGTTACAATGAGCAGTTCTTC,CASSQGDTSRYNEQFF
few,TRBV5-1,TRBD1,TRBJ2-5,TGCGCCAGCACCAGGGGGACAGGGGAAGAGACCCAGTACTTC,CASTRGTGEETQYF
once,TRBV9,TRBD2,TRBJ2-1,TGTGCCAGCAGCCCCCGTCCGGGACTATGGGTCCATGAGCAGTTCTTC,CASSPRPGLWVHEQFF
few,TRBV6-1,NA,TRBJ1-5,TGTGCCAGCAGTGTGGGGGGCGACCAGCCCCAGCATTTT,CASSVGGDQPQHF
NA,TRBV5-1,NA,TRBJ2-4,TGCGCCAGCAGCGGGGCGGTGGGGAACATTCAGTACTTC,CASSGAVGNIQYF
NA,TRBV27,NA,TRBJ2-5,TGTGCCAGCATGGGGTTCCGGGGTCAAGAGACCCAGTACTTC,CASMGFRGQETQYF